The sequence of this TCR beta chain was determined in a study of human T cells and chemical hapten exposure. MiXCR, applied by TCRdb to the RACE reads, yields one record per CDR3 protein. The data hold approximately 90,000 distinct CDR3 sequences, with around 9% observed a single time. This sample's time point: healthy volunteer bleed at 2 weeks. Extraction of total RNA was performed on unfractionated whole blood. The CDR3 sequence is 16 residues long. The germline V gene has CDR1 SNHLY and CDR2 FYNNEI. Trimming took 6 bases from V and 6 from J; bases not matched to a gene: 10. This clonotype was seen repeatedly, ten times or more.

Input material: whole blood. The gene calls are TRBV2 and TRBJ1-5; TRBD1 aligns across 11 bases. This receptor was identified in a female donor in good health. Some clones in this sample may be carry-over from other donors' samples. The CDR3 loop reads CASSDIRDRGFQPQHF. CDR3 sequence (DNA): TGTGCCAGCAGCGACATCCGGGACAGGGGGTTTCAGCCCCAGCATTTT.